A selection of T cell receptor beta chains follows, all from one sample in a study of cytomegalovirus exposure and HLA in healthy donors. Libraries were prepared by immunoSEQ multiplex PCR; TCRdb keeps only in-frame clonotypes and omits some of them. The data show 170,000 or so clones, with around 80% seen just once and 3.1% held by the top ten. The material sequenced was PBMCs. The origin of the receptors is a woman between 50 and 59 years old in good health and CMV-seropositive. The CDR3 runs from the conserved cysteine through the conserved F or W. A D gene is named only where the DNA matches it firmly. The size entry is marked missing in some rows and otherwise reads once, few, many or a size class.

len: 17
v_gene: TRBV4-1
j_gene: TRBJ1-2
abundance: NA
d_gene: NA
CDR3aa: CASSQSYSGYGGYGYTF
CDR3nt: TGCGCCAGCAGCCAGTCTTATTCCGGCTATGGCGGGTATGGCTACACCTTC

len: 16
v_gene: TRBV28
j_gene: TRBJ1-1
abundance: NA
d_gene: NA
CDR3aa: CASTLFPTELNTEAFF
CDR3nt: TGTGCCAGCACCCTTTTCCCGACAGAATTGAACACTGAAGCTTTCTTT

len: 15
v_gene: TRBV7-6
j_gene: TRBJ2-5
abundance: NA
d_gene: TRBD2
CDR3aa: CASSRYTSGQETQYF
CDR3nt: TGTGCCAGCAGCCGCTACACTAGCGGGCAAGAGACCCAGTACTTC

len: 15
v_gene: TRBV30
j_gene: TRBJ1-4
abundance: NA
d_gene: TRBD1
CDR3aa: CACPGQGATSEKLFF
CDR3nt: TGTGCCTGCCCGGGACAGGGTGCAACTAGTGAAAAACTGTTTTTT

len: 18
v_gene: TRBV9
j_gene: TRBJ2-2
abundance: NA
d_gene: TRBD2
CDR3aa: CASSVTLAGGSNTGELFF
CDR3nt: TGTGCCAGCAGCGTTACTCTAGCGGGAGGTTCAAACACCGGGGAGCTGTTTTTT

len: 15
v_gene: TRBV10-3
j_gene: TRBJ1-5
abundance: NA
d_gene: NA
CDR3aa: CAIKGTLGAGKPQHF
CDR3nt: TGTGCCATCAAGGGTACACTGGGGGCAGGCAAGCCCCAGCATTTT

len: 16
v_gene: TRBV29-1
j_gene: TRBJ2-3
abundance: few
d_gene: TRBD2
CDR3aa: CSVEPGLAGSTDTQYF
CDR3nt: TGCAGCGTTGAACCGGGACTAGCGGGAAGCACAGATACGCAGTATTTT

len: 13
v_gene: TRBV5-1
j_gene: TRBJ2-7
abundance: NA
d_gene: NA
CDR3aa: CASSRVGGAEQYF
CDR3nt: TGCGCCAGCAGTCGTGTGGGGGGAGCCGAGCAGTACTTC

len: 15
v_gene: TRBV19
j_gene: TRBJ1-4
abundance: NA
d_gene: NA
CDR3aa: CASSGRTATNEKLFF
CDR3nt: TGTGCCAGTAGTGGACGGACAGCTACTAATGAAAAACTGTTTTTT

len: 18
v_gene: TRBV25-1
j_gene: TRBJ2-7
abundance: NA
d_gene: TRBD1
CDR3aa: CASSESGWGTGGSYEQYF
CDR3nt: TGTGCCAGCAGTGAATCTGGGTGGGGGACAGGGGGCTCCTACGAGCAGTACTTC

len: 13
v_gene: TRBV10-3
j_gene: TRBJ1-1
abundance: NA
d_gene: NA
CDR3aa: CAISWRRDTEAFF
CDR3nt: TGTGCCATCAGTTGGCGGCGGGACACTGAAGCTTTCTTT

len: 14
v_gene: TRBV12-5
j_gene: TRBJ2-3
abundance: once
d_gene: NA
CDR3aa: CASGQTSSTDTQYF
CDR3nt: TGTGCTAGTGGTCAGACTAGTTCCACAGATACGCAGTATTTT

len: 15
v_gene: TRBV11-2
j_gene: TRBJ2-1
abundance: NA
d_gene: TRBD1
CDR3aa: CASSPMGGTGFEQFF
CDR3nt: TGTGCCAGCAGTCCAATGGGCGGGACAGGATTCGAGCAGTTCTTC

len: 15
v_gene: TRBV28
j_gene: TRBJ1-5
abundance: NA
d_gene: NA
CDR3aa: CASRHQQGGNQPQHF
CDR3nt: TGTGCCAGCAGACATCAACAGGGCGGTAATCAGCCCCAGCATTTT

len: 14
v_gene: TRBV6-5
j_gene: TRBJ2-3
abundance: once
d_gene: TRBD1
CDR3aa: CASSRTGPGYTQYF
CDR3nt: TGTGCCAGCAGTAGGACAGGGCCGGGGTATACGCAGTATTTT

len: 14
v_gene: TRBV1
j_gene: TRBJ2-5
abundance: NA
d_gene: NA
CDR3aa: CTRRTSGREETQYF
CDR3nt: TGCACCCGCAGGACTAGCGGGAGGGAAGAGACCCAGTACTTC

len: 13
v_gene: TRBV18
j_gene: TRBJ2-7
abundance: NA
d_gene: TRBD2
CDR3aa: CASSPPTSDEQYF
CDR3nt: TGTGCCAGCTCACCACCGACTAGCGACGAGCAGTACTTC

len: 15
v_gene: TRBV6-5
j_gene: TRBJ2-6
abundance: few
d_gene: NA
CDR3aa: CASSGRLSGANGLTF
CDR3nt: TGTGCCAGCAGCGGACGGCTCTCTGGGGCCAACGGCCTGACTTTC

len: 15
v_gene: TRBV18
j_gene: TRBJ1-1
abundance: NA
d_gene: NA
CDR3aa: CASSPTGTENTEAFF
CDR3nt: TGTGCCAGCTCACCGACGGGAACTGAGAACACTGAAGCTTTCTTT

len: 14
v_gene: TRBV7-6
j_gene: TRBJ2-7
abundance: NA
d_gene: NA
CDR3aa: CASSSGLLAYEQYF
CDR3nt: TGTGCCAGCAGCTCGGGACTTTTGGCCTACGAGCAGTACTTC

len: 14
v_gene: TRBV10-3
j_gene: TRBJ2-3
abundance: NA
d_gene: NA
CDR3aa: CAIGGPGGGDTQYF
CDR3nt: TGTGCCATCGGCGGACCTGGAGGTGGGGATACGCAGTATTTT

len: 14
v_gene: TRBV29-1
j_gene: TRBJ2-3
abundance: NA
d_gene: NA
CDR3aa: CSVDSGTTTDTQYF
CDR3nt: TGCAGCGTTGACTCTGGGACAACCACAGATACGCAGTATTTT

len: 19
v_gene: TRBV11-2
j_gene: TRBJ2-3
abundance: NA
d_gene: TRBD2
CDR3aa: CASSFLLRTSGGHTDTQYF
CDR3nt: TGTGCCAGCAGCTTTTTACTCCGGACTAGCGGGGGGCACACAGATACGCAGTATTTT

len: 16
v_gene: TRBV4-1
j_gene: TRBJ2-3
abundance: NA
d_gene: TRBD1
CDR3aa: CASSLTGSSGTDTQYF
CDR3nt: TGCGCCAGCAGCCTGACAGGGTCCTCGGGCACAGATACGCAGTATTTT

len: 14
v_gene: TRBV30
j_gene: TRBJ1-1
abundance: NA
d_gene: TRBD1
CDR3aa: CAWKRGGADTEAFF
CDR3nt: TGTGCCTGGAAAAGAGGGGGCGCGGACACTGAAGCTTTCTTT

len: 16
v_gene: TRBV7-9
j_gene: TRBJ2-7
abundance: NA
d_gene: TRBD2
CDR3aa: CASSLAASGGAYEQYF
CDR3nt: TGTGCCAGCAGCTTAGCAGCTAGCGGGGGAGCCTACGAGCAGTACTTC

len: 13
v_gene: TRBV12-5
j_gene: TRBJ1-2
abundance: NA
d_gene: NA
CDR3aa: CASGLVLREGYTF
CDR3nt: TGTGCTAGTGGTTTGGTACTCCGGGAGGGCTACACCTTC

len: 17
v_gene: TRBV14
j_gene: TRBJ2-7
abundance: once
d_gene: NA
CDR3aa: CASSQAPAAPSSYEQYF
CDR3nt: TGTGCCAGCAGCCAAGCTCCAGCGGCCCCGAGCTCCTACGAGCAGTACTTC

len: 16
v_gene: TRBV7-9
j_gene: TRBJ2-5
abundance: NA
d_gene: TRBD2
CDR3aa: CASSLARGDRWETQYF
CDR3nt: TGTGCCAGCAGCTTAGCGCGGGGGGACCGCTGGGAGACCCAGTACTTC

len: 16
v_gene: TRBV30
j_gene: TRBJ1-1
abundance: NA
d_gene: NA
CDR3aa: CAWVIGGGPMNTEAFF
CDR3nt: TGTGCCTGGGTTATAGGGGGGGGACCCATGAACACTGAAGCTTTCTTT

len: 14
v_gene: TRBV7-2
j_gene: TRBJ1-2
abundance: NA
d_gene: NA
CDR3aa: CASSFVGQSYGYTF
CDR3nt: TGTGCCAGCAGCTTTGTTGGGCAGAGCTATGGCTACACCTTC

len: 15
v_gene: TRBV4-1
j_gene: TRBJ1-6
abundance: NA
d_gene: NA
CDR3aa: CASSPRGGYNSPLHF
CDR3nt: TGCGCCAGCAGCCCAAGGGGGGGCTATAATTCACCCCTCCACTTT

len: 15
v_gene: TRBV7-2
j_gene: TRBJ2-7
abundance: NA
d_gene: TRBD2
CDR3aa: CASSLIASGEHEQYF
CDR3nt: TGTGCCAGCAGCTTAATTGCTAGCGGGGAGCACGAGCAGTACTTC

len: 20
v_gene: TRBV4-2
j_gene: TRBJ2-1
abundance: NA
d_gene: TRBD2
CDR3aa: CASSQDPPSGRPSSYNEQFF
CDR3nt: TGTGCCAGCAGCCAAGATCCCCCTAGCGGGAGGCCAAGCTCCTACAATGAGCAGTTCTTC

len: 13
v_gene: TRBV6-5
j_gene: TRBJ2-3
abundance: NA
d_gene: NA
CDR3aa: CASSPQTEDTQYF
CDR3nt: TGTGCCAGCAGTCCTCAGACTGAAGATACGCAGTATTTT

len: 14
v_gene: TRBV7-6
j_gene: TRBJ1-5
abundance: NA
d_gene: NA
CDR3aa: CASSLGHPNQPQHF
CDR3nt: TGTGCCAGCAGCTTAGGGCACCCCAATCAGCCCCAGCATTTT

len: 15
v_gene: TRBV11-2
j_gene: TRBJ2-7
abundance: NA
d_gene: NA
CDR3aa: CASSLGVGQLYEQYF
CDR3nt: TGTGCCAGCAGCTTAGGAGTCGGACAGCTCTACGAGCAGTACTTC

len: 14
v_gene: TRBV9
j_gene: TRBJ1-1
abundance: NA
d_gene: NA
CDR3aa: CASSVSGVDTEAFF
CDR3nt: TGTGCCAGCAGCGTGTCGGGAGTGGACACTGAAGCTTTCTTT

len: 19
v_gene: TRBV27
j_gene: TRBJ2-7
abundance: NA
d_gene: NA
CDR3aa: CASSRRGTEPLSRSYEQYF
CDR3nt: TGTGCCAGCAGCCGTCGGGGGACAGAACCCCTATCGAGAAGCTACGAGCAGTACTTC

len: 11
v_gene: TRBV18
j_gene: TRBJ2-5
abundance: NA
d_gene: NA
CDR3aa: CASSPEETQYF
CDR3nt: TGTGCCAGCTCACCGGAGGAGACCCAGTACTTC

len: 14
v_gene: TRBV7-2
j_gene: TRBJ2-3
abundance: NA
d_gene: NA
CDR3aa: CASSAGGAKDTQYF
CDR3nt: TGTGCCAGCAGCGCCGGTGGGGCTAAAGATACGCAGTATTTT

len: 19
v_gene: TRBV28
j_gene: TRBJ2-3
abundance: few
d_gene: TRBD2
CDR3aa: CASSLASSGRVRPSDTQYF
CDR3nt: TGTGCCAGCAGTTTAGCCTCTAGCGGGAGGGTCCGACCGTCAGATACGCAGTATTTT

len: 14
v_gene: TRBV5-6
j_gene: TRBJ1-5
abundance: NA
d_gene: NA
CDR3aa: CASSLKGGIQPQHF
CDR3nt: TGTGCCAGCAGCTTGAAAGGGGGTATACAGCCCCAGCATTTT

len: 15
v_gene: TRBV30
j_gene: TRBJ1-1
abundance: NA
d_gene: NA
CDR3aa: CAWRETRGGDTEAFF
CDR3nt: TGTGCCTGGAGGGAGACCAGGGGAGGGGACACTGAAGCTTTCTTT

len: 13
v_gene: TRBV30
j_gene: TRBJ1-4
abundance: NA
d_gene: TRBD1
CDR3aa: CAWSDRGDEKLFF
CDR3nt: TGTGCCTGGTCTGACAGGGGTGATGAAAAACTGTTTTTT

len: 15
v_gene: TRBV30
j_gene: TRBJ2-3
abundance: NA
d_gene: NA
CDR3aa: CAWSVKGVLSDTQYF
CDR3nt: TGTGCCTGGAGTGTGAAAGGGGTGCTTTCAGATACGCAGTATTTT

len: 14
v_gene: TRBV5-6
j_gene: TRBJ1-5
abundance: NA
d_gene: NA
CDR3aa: CASSPEGGNQPQHF
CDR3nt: TGTGCCAGCAGCCCGGAGGGGGGGAATCAGCCCCAGCATTTT

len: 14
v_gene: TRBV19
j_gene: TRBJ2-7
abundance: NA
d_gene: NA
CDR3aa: CASSIEGTTYEQYF
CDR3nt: TGTGCCAGTAGTATAGAAGGGACAACCTACGAGCAGTACTTC

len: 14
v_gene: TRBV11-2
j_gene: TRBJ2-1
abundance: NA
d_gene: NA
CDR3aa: CASSSSPSYNEQFF
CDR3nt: TGTGCCAGCAGCTCTAGCCCCTCCTACAATGAGCAGTTCTTC

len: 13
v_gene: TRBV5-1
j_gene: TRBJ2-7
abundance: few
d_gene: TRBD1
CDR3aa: CASSLAVQGEQYF
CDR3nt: TGCGCCAGCAGCTTGGCCGTACAGGGGGAGCAGTACTTC

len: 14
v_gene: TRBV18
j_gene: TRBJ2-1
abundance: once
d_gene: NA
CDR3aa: CASSLTAAYNEQFF
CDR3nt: TGTGCCAGCTCACTCACAGCGGCGTACAATGAGCAGTTCTTC

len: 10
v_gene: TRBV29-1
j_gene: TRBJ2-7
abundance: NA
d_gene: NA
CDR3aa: CSAGDYEQYF
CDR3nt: TGCAGCGCCGGGGACTACGAGCAGTACTTC

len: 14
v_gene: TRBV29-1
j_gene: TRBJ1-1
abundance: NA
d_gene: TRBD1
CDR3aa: CSVEATGVNTEAFF
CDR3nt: TGCAGCGTTGAGGCGACAGGGGTGAACACTGAAGCTTTCTTT

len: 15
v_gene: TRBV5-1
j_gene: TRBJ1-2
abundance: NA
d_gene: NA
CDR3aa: CASSLGGGTNYGYTF
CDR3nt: TGCGCCAGCAGCTTGGGTGGAGGGACGAACTATGGCTACACCTTC

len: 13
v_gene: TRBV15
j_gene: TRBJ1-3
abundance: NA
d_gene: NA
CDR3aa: CATSRDSANTIYF
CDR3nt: TGTGCCACCAGCAGAGATAGCGCAAACACCATATATTTT